These 10 T cell receptor beta chains originate from one sample sequenced in a study of long-term antiretroviral therapy in people with HIV. Survey-level resolution applied to immunoSEQ assay v3.0. Data came from immunoSEQ multiplex PCR; TCRdb stores just in-frame clones and leaves some out. The sample holds 23,000 or so clones, around 80% seen once. This specimen consisted of unsorted PBMCs, obtained 0.5 years after starting antiretroviral therapy. Receptors were obtained from a middle-aged woman with HIV.

The chain links TRBV29-1 to TRBJ2-4; 11 positions agree with TRBD2. The CDR3 is made up of 17 amino acids. CDR1 SQVTM and CDR2 ANQGSEA come from the germline V gene. V lost 7 bases and J lost 9; bases outside the gene matches: 20. CDR3 DNA sequence: TGCAGCGCCGCGCGGGACACCCGACTAGCGGGGACTGCCATTCAGTACTTC. This encodes CSAARDTRLAGTAIQYF.

The chain joins TRBV5-5 to TRBJ1-3, with D possibly being TRBD1 (5 bases). The CDR3 is made up of 13 amino acids. With 1 base removed from V and 4 bases from J, the gap between germline ends came to 6 bases. Germline assignment: CDR1 SGHKS and CDR2 YYEKEE (reference sequence). The DNA of the CDR3 is TGTGCCAGCAGCTTGCAGGGAGGAAACACCATATATTTT. Translated: CASSLQGGNTIYF. Drawing the rest from reference TRBV5-5 and TRBJ1-3, the complete variable domain is DAGVTQSPTHLIKTRGQQVTLRCSPISGHKSVSWYQQVLGQGPQFIFQYYEKEERGRGNFPDRFSARQFPNYSSELNVNALLLGDSALYLCASSLQGGNTIYFGEGSWLTVV.

This chain connects TRBV7-2 to TRBJ2-7; D is possibly TRBD1 (6 bases). Trimming removed 3 bases from V and 3 bases from J, with 15 bases in between. From germline, CDR1 is SGHTA and CDR2 FQGNSA. This CDR3 has 15 residues. CDR3 residues: CASSLDRQGYYEQYF. In DNA, the CDR3 is TGTGCCAGCAGCTTGGATCGGCAGGGGTACTACGAGCAGTACTTC.

The chain is built from TRBV19 and TRBJ2-7; TRBD2 matches 11 bases. The CDR3 sequence is 13 residues long. Per the germline V gene, CDR1 is LNHDA and CDR2 is SQIVND (reference sequence). V lost 10 bases to trimming and J lost 5 bases; unmatched junction nucleotides: 7. The CDR3 here is CATETSGVNEQYF. CDR3 in DNA: TGTGCCACTGAGACTAGCGGGGTCAACGAGCAGTACTTC. Supplemented by reference TRBV19 and TRBJ2-7, the full variable domain reads DGGITQSPKYLFRKEGQNVTLSCEQNLNHDAMYWYRQDPGQGLRLIYYSQIVNDFQKGDIAEGYSVSREKKESFPLTVTSAQKNPTAFYLCATETSGVNEQYFGPGTRLTVT.

This chain joins TRBV4-1 and TRBJ2-1; D not certain. Germline V gene data show CDR1 as MGHRA and CDR2 as YSYEKL. The CDR3 is 12 residues long. With 2 bases removed from V and 6 bases from J, the gap between germline ends came to 5 bases. CDR3 sequence reads: CASSQLGNEQFF. The CDR3 DNA reads TGCGCCAGCAGCCAACTTGGCAATGAGCAGTTCTTC.

V usage is TRBV5-1 and J usage is TRBJ2-6, with TRBD1 matching over 7 bases. The CDR3 has 15 amino acids. The junction had 1 base not matched to a gene; V was cut back by 2 bases and J by 2 bases. Germline CDR1 SGHRS, CDR2 YFSETQ. The CDR3 DNA reads TGCGCCAGCAGCTTCCAGGGGGCTGGGGCCAACGTCCTGACTTTC. Its translation: CASSFQGAGANVLTF.

This clone was observed a handful of times. The V call is TRBV7-9, the J call TRBJ2-3, with TRBD1 matching 8 bases. This CDR3 is built from 14 residues. Germline loops: CDR1 SEHNR, CDR2 FQNEAQ (reference sequence). The trim removed 6 bases at V and 1 base at J, leaving 3 bases unmatched. The CDR3 here is CASRQDRGTDTQYF. In nucleotides, the CDR3 is TGTGCCAGCAGACAGGACAGGGGCACAGATACGCAGTATTTT. Together with reference TRBV7-9 and TRBJ2-3, the CDR3 gives the full variable domain: DTGVSQNPRHKITKRGQNVTFRCDPISEHNRLYWYRQTLGQGPEFLTYFQNEAQLEKSRLLSDRFSAERPKGSFSTLEIQRTEQGDSAMYLCASRQDRGTDTQYFGPGTRLTVL.

The V call is TRBV21-1, the J call TRBJ1-3; TRBD1, as called in the table, went unchecked against the DNA. TRBV21-1 is listed as a pseudogene. The CDR3 contains 16 residues. CDR3 sequence: CASSKLGTGSKNTIYF. The CDR3 DNA reads as TGTGCCAGCAGCAAACTCGGGACAGGGAGTAAGAACACCATATATTTT.

This chain links TRBV23-1 with TRBJ1-1, with D uncertain. TRBV23-1 is placed among ORFs of uncertain function. This CDR3 has 14 amino acids. The ends were cut back, 4 bases at V and 4 bases at J, with 13 bases in the middle. The CDR3 DNA reads as TGCGCCAGCAGTCTGTTAGGCAGTCGCACTGAAGCTTTCTTT. Translation: CASSLLGSRTEAFF.

V gene TRBV11-2 combines with J gene TRBJ1-1; D possibly corresponds to TRBD1 (5 bases). V gave up 6 bases and J gave up 6 bases, with 17 bases separating them. The CDR3 is 14 amino acids. Germline V gene data show CDR1 as SGHAT and CDR2 as FQNNGV. CDR3 protein: CASRPTGGIAEAFF. In DNA form, the CDR3 reads TGTGCCAGCAGGCCCACCGGGGGAATCGCTGAAGCTTTCTTT.